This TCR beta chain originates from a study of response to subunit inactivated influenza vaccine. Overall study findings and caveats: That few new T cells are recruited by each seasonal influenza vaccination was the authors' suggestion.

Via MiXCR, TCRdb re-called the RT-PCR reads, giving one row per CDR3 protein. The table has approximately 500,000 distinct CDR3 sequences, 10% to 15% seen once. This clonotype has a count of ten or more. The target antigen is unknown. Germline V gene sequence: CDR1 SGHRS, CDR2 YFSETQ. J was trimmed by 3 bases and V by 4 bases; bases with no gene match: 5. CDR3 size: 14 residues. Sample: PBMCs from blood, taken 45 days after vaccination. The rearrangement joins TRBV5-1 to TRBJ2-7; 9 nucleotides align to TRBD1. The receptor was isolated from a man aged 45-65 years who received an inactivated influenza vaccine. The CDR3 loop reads CASSGTGTLYEQYF. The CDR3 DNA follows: TGCGCCAGCAGCGGGACAGGGACCCTCTACGAGCAGTACTTC.